Below are 21 T cell receptor beta chains sequenced from a single sample in a study of blood T cell repertoires in COVID-19. Only in-frame clones appear in the TCRdb table, and some are missing; sequencing was by immunoSEQ multiplex PCR. The sample holds fewer than 250,000 clones, more than 80% seen once. The sequencing input was PBMCs or T cells enriched from blood (not recorded which). The receptors derive from a man aged 45-65 years who had been exposed to COVID-19.

This clone was seen a handful of times. CDR3 loop: CASSWTSGGKTQYF. The CDR3 DNA reads as TGTGCCAGCAGTTGGACTAGCGGGGGAAAGACCCAGTACTTC. The chain employs TRBV6-1 and TRBJ2-5; 13 bases line up with TRBD2. Germline CDR1 and CDR2: MNHNS and SASEGT. CDR3 length: 14 residues. V gave up 5 bases and J gave up 6 bases; unmatched junction bases: 3.

The chain recombines TRBV6-4 with TRBJ1-6; weak D call: TRBD1 (5 bases). There are 16 residues in the CDR3. V lost 10 bases, J lost 7 bases, and 23 bases lay in between. Germline CDR1 MRHNA, CDR2 SNTAGT. The CDR3 spells CATTPPGDGINSPLHF. The CDR3 DNA reads as TGTGCCACAACTCCCCCGGGGGACGGAATAAATTCACCCCTCCACTTT.

This clone was seen a handful of times. The chain carries TRBV6-4 and TRBJ1-1, with D perhaps TRBD1 (5 bases). This CDR3 is built from 12 residues. CDR1 MRHNA and CDR2 SNTAGT come from the germline V gene. V dropped 2 bases and J dropped 5 bases, with 6 bases sitting between them. The CDR3 region has the DNA TGTGCCAGCAGTGACCAGGGAACTGAAGCTTTCTTT. It codes for CASSDQGTEAFF.

The chain combines TRBV13 with TRBJ2-2; 9 positions match TRBD1. The CDR3 has 15 amino acids. V lost 5 bases to trimming and J lost 7 bases; unmatched junction nucleotides: 8. CDR1 and CDR2 (germline): PRHDT, FYEKMQ (reference sequence). The CDR3 protein is CASSPWDREIGELFF. The CDR3 nucleotides are TGTGCCAGCAGCCCCTGGGACAGGGAGATCGGGGAGCTGTTTTTT.

The chain combines TRBV24-1 with TRBJ1-2; possible D gene TRBD1, 5 bases. CDR1 KGHDR and CDR2 SFDVKD come from the germline V gene. Trimming pared 4 bases from V and 8 bases from J, leaving 16 bases between. The CDR3 spans 14 residues. The CDR3 region is CATSDPPDDRGYTF. The CDR3 DNA follows: TGTGCCACCAGTGACCCTCCCGATGACAGAGGCTACACCTTC.

The rearrangement links TRBV29-1 to TRBJ2-3; TRBD1 is a possible D gene (5 bases). The CDR3 consists of 14 residues. The germline V and J ends were trimmed by 4 bases and 3 bases, with 14 bases remaining between them. Germline V gene lookup returns CDR1 SQVTM and CDR2 ANQGSEA. CDR3 sequence reads: CSVGPGLWTDTQYF. CDR3 bases: TGCAGCGTTGGACCAGGGCTTTGGACAGATACGCAGTATTTT.

This clone was seen once. The CDR3 region has the DNA TGTGCCAGCAGCTTAGGTGGCAGGCCGACATACGAGCAGTACTTC. Its translation is CASSLGGRPTYEQYF. The genes are TRBV11-3 and TRBJ2-7; D is uncertain. Trimming took 1 base from V and 4 from J, leaving 14 bases between them. This CDR3 is 15 amino acids long. Germline V gene data show CDR1 as SGHNT and CDR2 as YENEEA. Filled out from reference TRBV11-3 and TRBJ2-7, the complete variable domain reads EAGVVQSPRYKIIEKKQPVAFWCNPISGHNTLYWYLQNLGQGPELLIRYENEEAVDDSQLPKDRFSAERLKGVDSTLKIQPAELGDSAVYLCASSLGGRPTYEQYFGPGTRLTVT.

The chain combines TRBV2 with TRBJ2-7; 9 bases are a match to TRBD1. This CDR3 has 15 amino acids. V trimming: 6 bases; J trimming: 3 bases; junction bases outside the gene matches: 9. The germline CDR1 and CDR2 sequences are SNHLY and FYNNEI. The CDR3 DNA sequence: TGTGCCAGCAGCCCCCCGGGACAGGGACTCTACGAGCAGTACGTC. The encoded protein is CASSPPGQGLYEQYV.

The chain carries TRBV14 and TRBJ2-1; 7 bases align to TRBD2. Germline V gene data show CDR1 as SGHDN and CDR2 as FVKESK. The CDR3 runs to 17 residues. Germline trimming cut 4 bases from V and 9 bases from J; bases unmatched to any gene: 18. The CDR3 here is CASSPRFGGAGFGEQFF. The CDR3 DNA is TGTGCCAGCAGCCCCCGTTTCGGAGGAGCGGGGTTCGGTGAGCAGTTCTTC.

The gene calls are TRBV5-4 and TRBJ2-1; 9 bases are shared with TRBD2. Looked up from germline, CDR1 is SGHNT and CDR2 is YYREEE (reference sequence). The CDR3 runs 15 residues. V shed 2 bases, J shed 6 bases, and the junction held 6 bases outside the gene matches. CDR3 sequence reads: CASSFLAGAINEQFF. Here the CDR3 DNA reads TGTGCCAGCAGCTTTTTAGCGGGGGCCATCAATGAGCAGTTCTTC.

This chain connects TRBV18 to TRBJ1-2; 7 bases fit TRBD1. J gave up 3 bases and V 3 bases, and 10 bases lay outside the gene matches. Germline CDR1 is KGHSH and CDR2 is LQKENI. This CDR3 has 16 amino acids. The CDR3 coding sequence is TGTGCCAGCTCACCCTCGACAGGGAGCCTCGACTATGGCTACACCTTC. Translation gives CASSPSTGSLDYGYTF.

The rearrangement joins TRBV12-3 or TRBV12-4 to TRBJ2-2; no reliable D call. V was cut by 3 bases and J by 0 bases, with 2 bases left in between. There are 13 residues in the CDR3. The CDR3 region has the DNA TGTGCCAGCAGTTTCTCGAACACCGGGGAGCTGTTTTTT. Protein sequence: CASSFSNTGELFF.

J is TRBJ1-5 and V is TRBV6-5; the match to TRBD1 covers 7 bases. Unmatched junction bases numbered 7, after V lost 7 bases and J lost 1 base. The V gene's germline CDR1 is MNHEY and CDR2 SVGAGI. The CDR3 is made up of 15 amino acids. CDR3 DNA sequence: TGTGCCAGCACCCTGGAGGGGGCCAGCAATCAGCCCCAGCATTTT. Encoded protein: CASTLEGASNQPQHF.

This chain connects TRBV5-4 to TRBJ2-7; 7 nucleotides match TRBD1. V lost 4 bases to trimming and J lost 8 bases; unmatched junction nucleotides: 6. The germline V gene encodes CDR1 SGHNT and CDR2 YYREEE (reference sequence). This CDR3 spans 12 amino acids. The CDR3 coding sequence is TGTGCCAGCAGCCTGGACAGGACCAAGCAGTACGTC. It encodes CASSLDRTKQYV.

This clone was picked up a small number of times. V is TRBV15 and J is TRBJ2-1; 7 nucleotides line up with TRBD1. Per the germline V gene, CDR1 is LNHNV and CDR2 is YYDKDF (reference sequence). Trimming cost V 0 bases and J 4 bases; bases outside gene matches: 3. The CDR3 runs to 15 residues. CDR3 sequence reads: CATSRDRGQYNEQFF. CDR3 nucleotides: TGTGCCACCAGCAGAGATCGGGGACAGTACAATGAGCAGTTCTTC.

The chain recombines TRBV29-1 with TRBJ1-1; TRBD1 is a possible D gene (5 bases). The CDR3 contains 13 residues. The V gene's germline CDR1 is SQVTM and CDR2 ANQGSEA. V dropped 8 bases and J dropped 1 base, with 14 bases sitting between them. In DNA form, the CDR3 reads TGCAGCCCTGGGGGGGACGGGAACACTGAAGCTTTCTTT. Protein sequence: CSPGGDGNTEAFF.

The chain uses TRBV5-1 and TRBJ1-4, with TRBD1 matching 7 bases. Trimming took 0 bases from V and 4 from J; bases not matched to a gene: 3. This CDR3 has 15 amino acids. Germline CDR1 is SGHRS and CDR2 is YFSETQ. DNA of the CDR3: TGCGCCAGCAGCTTGGTGGGGACAGTTAATGAAAAACTGTTTTTT. It yields the protein CASSLVGTVNEKLFF. Together with reference TRBV5-1 and TRBJ1-4, the CDR3 gives the full variable domain: KAGVTQTPRYLIKTRGQQVTLSCSPISGHRSVSWYQQTPGQGLQFLFEYFSETQRNKGNFPGRFSGRQFSNSRSEMNVSTLELGDSALYLCASSLVGTVNEKLFFGSGTQLSVL.

The V call is TRBV27, the J call TRBJ2-7; D uncertain. The CDR3 consists of 13 residues. Deletions cut 2 bases from V and 6 bases from J, with 11 bases between. The germline V gene encodes CDR1 MNHEY and CDR2 SMNVEV (reference sequence). CDR3 nucleotide sequence: TGTGCCAGCAGTTTAGACCCAAGCGTCGAGCAGTACTTC. Translating it yields CASSLDPSVEQYF.

The chain couples TRBV11-3 to TRBJ2-7; weak D call: TRBD2 (6 bases). Looked up from germline, CDR1 is SGHNT and CDR2 is YENEEA. The V end lost 5 bases, the J end lost 6 bases, and 17 bases lay between the germline ends. CDR3 length: 14 residues. The CDR3 DNA reads as TGTGCCAGCAGCATAACAAGAGGTAGCGGCGAGCAGTACGTC. This translates into CASSITRGSGEQYV.

This clone appeared a single time. The J gene is TRBJ1-2, the V gene TRBV5-1, with D uncertain. The CDR3 is made up of 12 amino acids. Germline V gives CDR1 SGHRS, CDR2 YFSETQ. Trimming cost V 7 bases and J 2 bases, with 9 bases left between them. In nucleotides, the CDR3 is TGCGCCAGCGGAGAGGTGAACTATGGCTACACCTTC. This sequence encodes CASGEVNYGYTF.

The chain uses TRBV28 and TRBJ2-5; 7 positions match TRBD2. CDR1 MDHEN and CDR2 SYDVKM come from the germline V gene. The length of the CDR3 is 18 residues. After removal of 7 bases from V and 6 bases from J, the junction contained 23 bases not matched to a gene. CDR3 nucleotide sequence: TGTGCCAGCAAACAAACCCTATTCGCGACGGGGGGTTATAAGACCCAGTACTTC. Residues: CASKQTLFATGGYKTQYF.